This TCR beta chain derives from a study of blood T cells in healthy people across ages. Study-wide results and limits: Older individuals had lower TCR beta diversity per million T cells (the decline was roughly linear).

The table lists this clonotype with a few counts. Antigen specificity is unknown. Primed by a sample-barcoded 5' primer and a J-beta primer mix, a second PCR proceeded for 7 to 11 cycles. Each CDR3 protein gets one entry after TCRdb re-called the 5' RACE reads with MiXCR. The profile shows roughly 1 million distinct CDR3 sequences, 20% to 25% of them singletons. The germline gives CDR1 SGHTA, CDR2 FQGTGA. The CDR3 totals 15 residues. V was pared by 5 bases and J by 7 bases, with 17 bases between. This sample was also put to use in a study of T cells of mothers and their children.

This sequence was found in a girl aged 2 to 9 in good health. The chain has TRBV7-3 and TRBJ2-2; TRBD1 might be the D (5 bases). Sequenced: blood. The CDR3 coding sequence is TGTGCCAGCAGCCCCCAGGCAGGGAAGAACGGGGAGCTGTTTTTT. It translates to CASSPQAGKNGELFF.